The sequence of this T cell receptor (beta chain) was determined in a study of early T cells in non-severe SARS-CoV-2 infection. Across the study: The study sequenced bulk RNA from unsorted whole blood, with chains unpaired.

General study points: Private and CD4 specificities were missed by VDJdb matching, skewed to anti-spike CD8.

Each single cDNA molecule received a unique molecular identifier. TCRdb independently ran MiXCR on the 5' RACE reads; one entry per CDR3 protein. The table records roughly 71,000 distinct CDR3 sequences, roughly an eighth of them present only once. The table lists this clonotype with a few counts. Its specificity is unknown. The CDR3 runs to 14 residues. The V gene's germline CDR1 is MGHRA and CDR2 YSYEKL. V was trimmed by 1 base and J by 5 bases, leaving 11 bases between them. V and J are TRBV4-1 and TRBJ1-1; D gene uncertain. The sample comprised whole blood. The TCR was taken from an adult who was a healthcare worker with PCR-confirmed SARS-CoV-2 infection or an uninfected control (not recorded which). The DNA for the CDR3 is TGCGCCAGCAGCCAAGTAAAGGGAATGACTGAAGCTTTCTTT. Its translation: CASSQVKGMTEAFF.